The next 24 T cell receptor beta chains were all read from a single sample in a study of shared clonotypes between healthy human individuals (dated by TCRdb to about 2020). The library relied on the immunoSEQ multiplex PCR assay. Sourced from immuneACCESS, this table was stored by TCRdb with only in-frame sequences that have V and J called. A share of the clones is absent; for the studies checked, an unresolved V gene accounts for under half, and the remainder has no known explanation. This sample is represented by about 92,000 clones; approximately 63% of them were singletons. The ten largest account for 50% of the sample. The specimen was memory CD8+ T cells sorted from blood. The sample's cell subset or site label is to be understood as: CD45RO+ cells pooled with CCR7-negative TemRA cells. All receptors derive from a man aged 30 to 39 in good health.

The V call is TRBV25-1, the J call TRBJ1-4, with TRBD1 matching over 9 bases. Germline values: CDR1 MGHDK, CDR2 SYGVNS. This CDR3 spans 14 amino acids. Trimming removed 4 bases from V and 8 bases from J; junction bases left unmatched: 5. CDR3 sequence reads: CASSGTGDVEKLFF. The CDR3 nucleotides are TGTGCCAGCAGTGGGACAGGGGATGTGGAAAAACTGTTTTTT.

This clone was observed a few times. Other DNA sequences in this specimen translate into the identical CDR3. V gene TRBV28 combines with J gene TRBJ2-7, with D tentatively TRBD1 or TRBD2 (5 bases each). Germline V lookup: CDR1 MDHEN, CDR2 SYDVKM. Trimming cost V 2 bases and J 5 bases, with 7 bases left between them. CDR3 length: 12 residues. This CDR3 is CASSLRGDEQYF. The CDR3 region has the DNA TGTGCCAGCAGTTTAAGGGGAGACGAGCAGTACTTC.

V usage is TRBV2 and J usage is TRBJ2-7; D gene uncertain. Trimming removed 5 bases at V and 5 bases at J, with 4 bases between. CDR1 SNHLY and CDR2 FYNNEI come from the germline V gene. The CDR3 is 10 amino acids. The CDR3 DNA is TGTGCCAGCAGTCAAAACGAGCAGTACTTC. The encoded protein is CASSQNEQYF.

The chain is built from TRBV19 and TRBJ2-1, with TRBD1 matching over 7 bases. J was trimmed by 5 bases and V by 6 bases; bases with no gene match: 13. CDR1 and CDR2 (germline): LNHDA, SQIVND (reference sequence). The CDR3 runs to 16 residues. CDR3 amino acids: CASRVEGDSSNNEQFF. DNA for the CDR3: TGTGCCAGTAGGGTAGAGGGGGACAGCAGTAACAATGAGCAGTTCTTC.

This clone was recorded many times. The chain couples TRBV28 to TRBJ2-2, with TRBD1 matching over 8 bases. The V segment lost 7 bases and the J segment 3 bases; nucleotides outside the gene matches: 4. The CDR3 length is 14 residues. Germline CDR1 and CDR2: MDHEN and SYDVKM. The CDR3 reads CASKTQGDTGELFF. The CDR3 DNA sequence: TGTGCCAGCAAAACACAGGGGGACACCGGGGAGCTGTTTTTT. Drawing the rest from reference TRBV28 and TRBJ2-2, the complete variable domain is DVKVTQSSRYLVKRTGEKVFLECVQDMDHENMFWYRQDPGLGLRLIYFSYDVKMKEKGDIPEGYSVSREKKERFSLILESASTNQTSMYLCASKTQGDTGELFFGEGSRLTVL.

The chain combines TRBV5-1 with TRBJ2-1, with D unresolved. The CDR3 covers 13 residues. Germline CDR1 SGHRS, CDR2 YFSETQ. Trimming shortened V by 6 bases and J by 9 bases, and 16 bases separated the two germline ends. CDR3 nucleotides: TGCGCCAGCACCATTAGAATGGACGGTGAGCAGTTCTTC. Its protein is CASTIRMDGEQFF.

The chain combines TRBV21-1 with TRBJ2-7; TRBD1, the table's D call, lacks a check against the DNA. TRBV21-1 represents a pseudogene. CDR3 length equals 17 residues. CDR3 in DNA: TGTGCCAGCAGCAAAGACCCCACACAGGGACAGGCCGACGAGCAGTACTTC. Protein sequence: CASSKDPTQGQADEQYF.

The rearrangement uses TRBV7-9 and TRBJ2-7; D gene unclear. CDR1 is SEHNR, CDR2 FQNEAQ, per germline (reference sequence). Trimming left V 0 bases short and J 1 base short, with 19 bases between. The CDR3 loop spans 18 amino acids. As DNA, the CDR3 is TGTGCCAGCAGCTTAGCGCCCACCTCAAAGGGCGGTTCCTACGAGCAGTACTTC. This codes for CASSLAPTSKGGSYEQYF.

A few counts support this clone. Other DNA sequences in the same sample also yield this CDR3. The chain uses TRBV6-4 and TRBJ2-6; TRBD1 aligns across 7 bases. This CDR3 region has 15 residues. Germline trimming cut 4 bases from V and 0 bases from J; bases unmatched to any gene: 0. Germline V gene lookup returns CDR1 MRHNA and CDR2 SNTAGT. CDR3 sequence: CASSGDSSGANVLTF. The CDR3 nucleotides are TGTGCCAGCAGTGGGGACAGCTCTGGGGCCAACGTCCTGACTTTC.

The gene calls are TRBV9 and TRBJ2-1; 8 nucleotides agree with TRBD1. Germline loops: CDR1 SGDLS, CDR2 YYNGEE. J gave up 7 bases and V 0 bases, and 3 bases lay outside the gene matches. The CDR3 is 14 residues long. CDR3 sequence (DNA): TGTGCCAGCAGCGTAGCAGGACAGGGTAATGAGCAGTTCTTC. Translated: CASSVAGQGNEQFF.

The chain is built from TRBV6-5 and TRBJ2-7; D tentatively reads TRBD1 or TRBD2 (5 bases each). Germline V gene data show CDR1 as MNHEY and CDR2 as SVGAGI. The germline V and J ends were trimmed by 6 bases and 1 base, with 10 bases remaining between them. The CDR3 has 13 residues. The chain's CDR3 is CASRVGESYEQYF. Here the CDR3 DNA reads TGTGCCAGCAGAGTGGGGGAATCCTACGAGCAGTACTTC.

The chain recombines TRBV4-1 with TRBJ2-1; D assignment may be TRBD1 or TRBD2 (5 bases each). The germline V gene encodes CDR1 MGHRA and CDR2 YSYEKL. The V gene lost 3 bases and the J gene lost 7 bases, with 10 bases spanning the gap. CDR3 size: 13 residues. In DNA form, the CDR3 reads TGCGCCAGCAGCCAGGGACCCTGGAATGAGCAGTTCTTC. As protein: CASSQGPWNEQFF.

The chain joins TRBV10-1 to TRBJ2-3; 8 bases map to TRBD2. CDR3 length: 16 amino acids. V was clipped by 7 bases and J by 5 bases; unmatched bases: 14. The germline V gene has CDR1 WNHNN and CDR2 SYGVQD (reference sequence). The CDR3 is CASNLSGVPPGDTQYF. Written as DNA, the CDR3 is TGCGCCAGCAATCTTAGCGGGGTGCCCCCTGGAGATACGCAGTATTTT.

The chain joins TRBV27 to TRBJ2-1; 8 positions agree with TRBD2. Trimming cost V 1 base and J 1 base; bases outside gene matches: 6. CDR1 is MNHEY, CDR2 SMNVEV, per germline (reference sequence). This CDR3 contains 17 residues. Here the CDR3 DNA reads TGTGCCAGCAGTTTATGGGCTAGCGGGCTATCCTACAATGAGCAGTTCTTC. It encodes CASSLWASGLSYNEQFF.

The chain carries TRBV11-2 and TRBJ2-7; TRBD2 agrees at 8 bases. In germline, CDR1 is SGHAT, CDR2 FQNNGV. Trimming removed 5 bases from V and 4 bases from J; junction bases left unmatched: 10. This CDR3 comprises 15 residues. CDR3 bases: TGTGCCAGCAGCGAATCGGGAGGGAATATGTACGAGCAGTACTTC. Its translation is CASSESGGNMYEQYF. The whole variable domain, remainder taken from reference TRBV11-2 and TRBJ2-7, is EAGVAQSPRYKIIEKRQSVAFWCNPISGHATLYWYQQILGQGPKLLIQFQNNGVVDDSQLPKDRFSAERLKGVDSTLKIQPAKLEDSAVYLCASSESGGNMYEQYFGPGTRLTVT.

The chain uses TRBV6-5 and TRBJ2-1, with D tentatively TRBD1 or TRBD2 (5 bases each). The ends were cut back, 8 bases at V and 7 bases at J, with 9 bases in the middle. Germline values: CDR1 MNHEY, CDR2 SVGAGI. CDR3 length equals 11 residues. CDR3 region: CASLWGNEQFF. CDR3 DNA sequence: TGTGCCAGCCTGTGGGGGAATGAGCAGTTCTTC.

On this clone: A read error likely explains this, since a far larger clone differs by one base. The same CDR3 is also encoded by other DNA sequences in this sample. This chain connects TRBV28 to TRBJ2-7; D is undetermined. Germline V gene sequence: CDR1 MDHEN, CDR2 SYDVKM. The CDR3 contains 11 residues. Deletions cut 4 bases from V and 0 bases from J, with 1 base between. The CDR3 region is CASSSSYEQYF. In nucleotides, the CDR3 is TGTGCCAGCAGTTCCTCCTACGAGCAGTACTTC.

V gene TRBV10-2 combines with J gene TRBJ2-2, with a tentative D call TRBD2 (7 bases). Deletions cut 7 bases from V and 3 bases from J, with 12 bases between. The CDR3 length is 14 residues. The germline V gene encodes CDR1 WSHSY and CDR2 SAAADI. The CDR3 region is CASKGGTDTGELFF. The CDR3 DNA follows: TGCGCCAGCAAGGGGGGGACGGACACCGGGGAGCTGTTTTTT.

This clone was detected only a few times. Written as DNA, the CDR3 is TGTGCCAGCAGCTCCGGGACTACCTACGAGCAGTACTTC. This codes for CASSSGTTYEQYF. The genes are TRBV9 and TRBJ2-7; 7 nucleotides match TRBD2. With V trimmed by 4 bases and J by 2 bases, 3 bases remained unmatched. Germline loops: CDR1 SGDLS, CDR2 YYNGEE. The CDR3 totals 13 residues.

This chain uses TRBV2 with TRBJ2-1, with 8 bases that match TRBD1. V trimming: 5 bases; J trimming: 5 bases; junction bases outside the gene matches: 5. The CDR3 spans 14 residues. Germline V gives CDR1 SNHLY, CDR2 FYNNEI. This CDR3 is CASSQMTGDNEQFF. CDR3 in DNA: TGTGCCAGCAGTCAAATGACAGGGGACAATGAGCAGTTCTTC. The variable domain in full, with the rest retrieved from reference TRBV2 and TRBJ2-1, is EPEVTQTPSHQVTQMGQEVILRCVPISNHLYFYWYRQILGQKVEFLVSFYNNEISEKSEIFDDQFSVERPDGSNFTLKIRSTKLEDSAMYFCASSQMTGDNEQFFGPGTRLTVL.

This clone was recorded many times. J is TRBJ2-3 and V is TRBV5-5; D call uncertain. Germline V lookup: CDR1 SGHKS, CDR2 YYEKEE (reference sequence). This CDR3 spans 15 amino acids. Trimming removed 0 bases from V and 0 bases from J, with 8 bases in between. The CDR3: CASSLGSTSTDTQYF. CDR3 in DNA: TGTGCCAGCAGCTTGGGGTCCACTAGCACAGATACGCAGTATTTT.

As regards this clone: A much more abundant neighbour one base away suggests this may be a read error. This CDR3 is also generated by other DNA sequences in the sample. The CDR3 DNA sequence: TGCGCCAGCAGCCAAGTGGATGAGCAGTTCTTC. This sequence encodes CASSQVDEQFF. This chain joins TRBV4-3 and TRBJ2-1; no reliable D call. V was clipped by 1 base and J by 8 bases, with 3 bases between them. The CDR3 totals 11 residues. CDR1 LGHNA and CDR2 YSLEER come from the germline V gene.

The chain couples TRBV9 to TRBJ2-2; 7 bases match TRBD2. Germline values: CDR1 SGDLS, CDR2 YYNGEE. V was clipped by 4 bases and J by 3 bases; unmatched bases: 15. This CDR3 region has 18 residues. As DNA, the CDR3 is TGTGCCAGCAGCCCCCGGCGGGAGCTCTGGGCCGACACCGGGGAGCTGTTTTTT. This gives the protein CASSPRRELWADTGELFF.

The chain couples TRBV2 to TRBJ2-7, with D maybe TRBD2 (5 bases). The CDR3 totals 10 residues. Germline CDR1 SNHLY, CDR2 FYNNEI. Trimming took 8 bases from V and 4 from J, leaving 6 bases between them. The CDR3 spells CASGLYEQYF. DNA of the CDR3: TGTGCCAGCGGACTTTACGAGCAGTACTTC.